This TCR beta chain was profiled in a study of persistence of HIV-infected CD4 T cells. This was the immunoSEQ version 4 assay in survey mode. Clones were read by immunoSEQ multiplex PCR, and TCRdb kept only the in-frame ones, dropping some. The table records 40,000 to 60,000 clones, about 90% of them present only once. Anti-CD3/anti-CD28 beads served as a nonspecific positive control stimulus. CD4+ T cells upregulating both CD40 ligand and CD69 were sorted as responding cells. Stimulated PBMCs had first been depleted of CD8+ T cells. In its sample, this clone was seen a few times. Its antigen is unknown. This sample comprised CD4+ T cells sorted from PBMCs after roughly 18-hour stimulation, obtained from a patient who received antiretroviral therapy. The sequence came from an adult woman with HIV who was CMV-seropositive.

The CDR3 nucleotides are TGTGCCAGCAGTGATGGACGAGGGAGCACTGAAGCTTTCTTT. This gives the protein CASSDGRGSTEAFF. The chain joins TRBV6-1 to TRBJ1-1, with D unresolved. The CDR3 contains 14 residues. Trimming stripped 3 bases from V and 4 bases from J, with 12 bases between. Germline CDR1 is MNHNS and CDR2 is SASEGT.